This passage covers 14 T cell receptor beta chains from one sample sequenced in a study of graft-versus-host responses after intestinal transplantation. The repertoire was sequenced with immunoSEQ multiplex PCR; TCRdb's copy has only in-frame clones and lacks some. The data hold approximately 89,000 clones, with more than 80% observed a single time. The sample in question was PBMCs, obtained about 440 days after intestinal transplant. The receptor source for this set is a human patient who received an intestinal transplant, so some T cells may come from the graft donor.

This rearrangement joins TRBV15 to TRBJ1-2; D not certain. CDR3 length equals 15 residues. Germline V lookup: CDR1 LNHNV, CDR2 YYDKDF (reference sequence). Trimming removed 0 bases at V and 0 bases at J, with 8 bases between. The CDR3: CATSREVGANYGYTF. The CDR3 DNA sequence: TGTGCCACCAGCAGAGAGGTAGGAGCTAACTATGGCTACACCTTC.

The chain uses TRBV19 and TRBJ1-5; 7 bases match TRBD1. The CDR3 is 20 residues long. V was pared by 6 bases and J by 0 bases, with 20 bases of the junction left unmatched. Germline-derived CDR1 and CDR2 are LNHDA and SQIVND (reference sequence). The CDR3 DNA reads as TGTGCCAGTAGGATCCTCCGCCCCAGGAGGGGGCAGATTAGCAATCAGCCCCAGCATTTT. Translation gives CASRILRPRRGQISNQPQHF.

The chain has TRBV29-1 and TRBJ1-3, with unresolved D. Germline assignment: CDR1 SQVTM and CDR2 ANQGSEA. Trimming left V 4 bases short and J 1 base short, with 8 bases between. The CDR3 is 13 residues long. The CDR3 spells CSVGGGSGNTIYF. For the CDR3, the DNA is TGCAGCGTTGGGGGAGGGTCTGGAAACACCATATATTTT. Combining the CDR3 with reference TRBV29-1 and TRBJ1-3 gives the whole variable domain SAVISQKPSRDICQRGTSLTIQCQVDSQVTMMFWYRQQPGQSLTLIATANQGSEATYESGFVIDKFPISRPNLTFSTLTVSNMSPEDSSIYLCSVGGGSGNTIYFGEGSWLTVV.

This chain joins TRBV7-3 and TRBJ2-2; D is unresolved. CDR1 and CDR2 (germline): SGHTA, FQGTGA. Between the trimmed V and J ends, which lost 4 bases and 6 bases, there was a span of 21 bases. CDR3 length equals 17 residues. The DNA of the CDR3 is TGTGCCAGCAGCTCCCAGGACCCTCTCCGGCATGCCGGGGAGCTGTTTTTT. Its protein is CASSSQDPLRHAGELFF.

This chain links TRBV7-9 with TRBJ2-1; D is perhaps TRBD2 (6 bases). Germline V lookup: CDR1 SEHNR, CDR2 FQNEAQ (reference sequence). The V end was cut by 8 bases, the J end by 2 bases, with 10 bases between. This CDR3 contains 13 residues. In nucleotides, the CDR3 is TGTGCCAGCGGGGGACTGACCTACAATGAGCAGTTCTTC. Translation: CASGGLTYNEQFF.

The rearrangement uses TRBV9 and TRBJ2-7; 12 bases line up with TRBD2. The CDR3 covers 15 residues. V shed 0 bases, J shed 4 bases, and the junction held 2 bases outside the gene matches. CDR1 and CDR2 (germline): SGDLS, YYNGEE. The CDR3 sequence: CASSVASGGAYEQYF. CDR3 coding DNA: TGTGCCAGCAGCGTAGCTAGCGGGGGGGCTTACGAGCAGTACTTC.

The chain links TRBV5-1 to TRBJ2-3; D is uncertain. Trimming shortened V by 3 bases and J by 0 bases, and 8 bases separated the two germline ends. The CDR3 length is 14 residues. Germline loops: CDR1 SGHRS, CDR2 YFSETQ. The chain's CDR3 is CASSYQSSTDTQYF. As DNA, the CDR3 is TGCGCCAGCAGCTACCAATCTAGCACAGATACGCAGTATTTT.

In DNA form, the CDR3 reads TGTGCCAGCAGCCCCTCCTTGGGCCCTAGCACTGAAGCTTTCTTT. It yields the protein CASSPSLGPSTEAFF. The rearrangement uses TRBV9 and TRBJ1-1, with D hard to call. V was clipped by 4 bases and J by 4 bases, with 17 bases between them. The CDR3 spans 15 residues. The germline V gene has CDR1 SGDLS and CDR2 YYNGEE.

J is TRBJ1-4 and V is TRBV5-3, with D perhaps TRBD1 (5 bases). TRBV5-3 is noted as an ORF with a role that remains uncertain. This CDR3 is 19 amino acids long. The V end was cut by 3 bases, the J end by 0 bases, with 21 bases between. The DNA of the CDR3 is TGTGCCAGAAGCTCTCCTAGGGGTTGTACCCCCCCAACTAATGAAAAACTGTTTTTT. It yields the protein CARSSPRGCTPPTNEKLFF.

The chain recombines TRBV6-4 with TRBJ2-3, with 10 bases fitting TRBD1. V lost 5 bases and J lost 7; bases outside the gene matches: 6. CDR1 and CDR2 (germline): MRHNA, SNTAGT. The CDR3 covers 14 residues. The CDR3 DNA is TGTGCCAGCAGTATCGGACAGGGGGGGAATACGCAGTATTTT. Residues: CASSIGQGGNTQYF.

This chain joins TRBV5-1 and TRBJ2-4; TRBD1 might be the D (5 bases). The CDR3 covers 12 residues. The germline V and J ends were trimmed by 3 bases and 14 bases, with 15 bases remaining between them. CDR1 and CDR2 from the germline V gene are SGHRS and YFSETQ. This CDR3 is CASSSYSTVKYF. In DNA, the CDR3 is TGCGCCAGCAGCTCCTACTCGACAGTAAAGTACTTC.

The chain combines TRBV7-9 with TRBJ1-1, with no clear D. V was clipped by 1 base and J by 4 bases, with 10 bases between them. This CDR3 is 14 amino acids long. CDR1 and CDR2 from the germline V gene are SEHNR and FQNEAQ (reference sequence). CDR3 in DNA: TGTGCCAGCAGCTTAGGCCCCGGAGGCACTGAAGCTTTCTTT. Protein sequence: CASSLGPGGTEAFF.

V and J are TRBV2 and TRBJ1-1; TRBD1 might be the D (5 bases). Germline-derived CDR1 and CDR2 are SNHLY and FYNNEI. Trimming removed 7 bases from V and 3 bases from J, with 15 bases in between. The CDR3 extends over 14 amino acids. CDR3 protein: CASIAREGDTEAFF. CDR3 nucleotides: TGTGCCAGCATCGCCAGGGAAGGGGACACTGAAGCTTTCTTT. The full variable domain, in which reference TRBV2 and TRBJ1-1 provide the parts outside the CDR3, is EPEVTQTPSHQVTQMGQEVILRCVPISNHLYFYWYRQILGQKVEFLVSFYNNEISEKSEIFDDQFSVERPDGSNFTLKIRSTKLEDSAMYFCASIAREGDTEAFFGQGTRLTVV.

The CDR3 sequence: CASSGQKNTEAFF. The CDR3 region has the DNA TGTGCCAGCTCGGGACAGAAGAACACTGAAGCTTTCTTT. J is TRBJ1-1 and V is TRBV18, with 7 bases matching TRBD1. The CDR3 contains 13 residues. Looked up from germline, CDR1 is KGHSH and CDR2 is LQKENI. The ends lost 6 bases at V and 1 base at J; junction bases unmatched: 2.